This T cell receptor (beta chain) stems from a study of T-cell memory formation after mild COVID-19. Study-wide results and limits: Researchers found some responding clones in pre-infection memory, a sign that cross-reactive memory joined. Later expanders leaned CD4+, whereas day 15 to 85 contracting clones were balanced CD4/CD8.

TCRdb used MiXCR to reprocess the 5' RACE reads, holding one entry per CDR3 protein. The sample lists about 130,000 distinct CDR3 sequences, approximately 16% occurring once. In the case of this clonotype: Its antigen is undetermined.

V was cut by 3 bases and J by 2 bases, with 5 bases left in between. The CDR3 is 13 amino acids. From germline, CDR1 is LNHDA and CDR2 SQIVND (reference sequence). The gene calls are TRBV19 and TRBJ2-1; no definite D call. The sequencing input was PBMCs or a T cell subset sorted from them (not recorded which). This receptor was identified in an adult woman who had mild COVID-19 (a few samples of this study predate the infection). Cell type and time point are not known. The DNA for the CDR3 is TGTGCCAGTAGTATCGGAACCTACAATGAGCAGTTCTTC. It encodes CASSIGTYNEQFF.